One and the same sample provided the 21 T cell receptor beta chains below, sequenced in a study of siplizumab effects on memory and regulatory T cells. Here immunoSEQ multiplex PCR was the method, and the copy in TCRdb shows in-frame clones only, minus some. The sample yields some 96,000 clones, more than 85% seen once. The sequenced sample consisted of CD4+ T cells sorted from blood. These receptor sequences come from a human donor in good health.

The chain recombines TRBV6-5 with TRBJ1-5; perhaps TRBD1 as D (6 bases). Trimming pared 6 bases from V and 4 bases from J, leaving 10 bases between. Germline V gene lookup returns CDR1 MNHEY and CDR2 SVGAGI. The CDR3 totals 13 residues. CDR3 sequence reads: CASSQGPNQPQHF. As DNA, the CDR3 is TGTGCCAGCAGCCAGGGGCCAAATCAGCCCCAGCATTTT.

This chain links TRBV10-3 with TRBJ2-5; 7 nucleotides agree with TRBD2. The V and J ends lost 10 bases and 5 bases, in that order; junction bases with no gene match: 7. CDR1 is ENHRY, CDR2 SYGVKD, per germline. The CDR3 extends over 12 amino acids. The CDR3 nucleotides are TGTGCCACCCGGGACGGGGGGGAGACCCAGTACTTC. It translates to CATRDGGETQYF.

The J gene is TRBJ1-5, the V gene TRBV5-1; D is possibly TRBD1 (5 bases). V was pared by 4 bases and J by 5 bases, with 16 bases between. CDR1 is SGHRS and CDR2 is YFSETQ in the germline V gene. The CDR3 is 15 residues long. The CDR3 spells CASSLSGQGYQPQHF. CDR3 in DNA: TGCGCCAGCAGCCTCAGCGGGCAGGGATATCAGCCCCAGCATTTT.

CDR3 bases: TGTGCCAGCAGCTTAAGGGGGCCCGGGGCAGATACGCAGTATTTT. The encoded protein is CASSLRGPGADTQYF. The rearrangement joins TRBV7-9 to TRBJ2-3, with 7 bases aligning to TRBD1. The junction had 6 bases not matched to a gene; V was cut back by 2 bases and J by 4 bases. Germline assignment: CDR1 SEHNR and CDR2 FQNEAQ (reference sequence). This CDR3 has 15 residues.

The chain combines TRBV5-4 with TRBJ1-1; D unresolved. The germline CDR1 and CDR2 sequences are SGHNT and YYREEE (reference sequence). This CDR3 comprises 15 residues. Trimming took off 1 base at V and 2 bases at J, with 12 bases between the two ends. The CDR3 loop reads CASSLFSSRNTEAFF. As DNA, the CDR3 is TGTGCCAGCAGCTTGTTTAGCAGCAGAAACACTGAAGCTTTCTTT.

The rearrangement uses TRBV25-1 and TRBJ2-1; D is undetermined. V lost 7 bases and J lost 9, with 13 bases in between. The germline V gene encodes CDR1 MGHDK and CDR2 SYGVNS. The CDR3 totals 12 residues. The CDR3 is CASTGDYVEQFF. The CDR3 nucleotides are TGTGCCAGCACTGGGGATTATGTTGAGCAGTTCTTC.

The gene calls are TRBV7-9 and TRBJ1-1; D remains ambiguous. This CDR3 has 15 amino acids. From germline, CDR1 is SEHNR and CDR2 FQNEAQ (reference sequence). V lost 1 base to trimming and J lost 6 bases, with 15 bases between them. Here the CDR3 DNA reads TGTGCCAGCAGCTTAGGAGAAGTAGTCGGGGCTGAAGCTTTCTTT. Translation: CASSLGEVVGAEAFF.

The rearrangement uses TRBV6-1 and TRBJ2-1; 7 nucleotides line up with TRBD1. Germline assignment: CDR1 MNHNS and CDR2 SASEGT. J gave up 5 bases and V 2 bases, and 6 bases lay outside the gene matches. This CDR3 contains 15 residues. The CDR3 is CASSERGLANNEQFF. The CDR3 DNA reads as TGTGCCAGCAGTGAAAGGGGGCTGGCGAACAATGAGCAGTTCTTC.

The genes are TRBV5-3 and TRBJ1-5; D gene ambiguous. TRBV5-3 is an open reading frame, and its role is uncertain. This CDR3 has 16 residues. Between the trimmed V and J ends, which lost 4 bases and 3 bases, there was a span of 17 bases. The CDR3 is CARSRSVGGLNQPQHF. The CDR3 coding sequence is TGTGCCAGAAGCAGGTCGGTGGGAGGTCTCAATCAGCCCCAGCATTTT.

The chain carries TRBV5-6 and TRBJ2-7; 10 nucleotides line up with TRBD1. Germline V gene lookup returns CDR1 SGHDT and CDR2 YYEEEE. V lost 5 bases and J lost 5; bases outside the gene matches: 13. The CDR3 covers 16 residues. The CDR3 is CASRYLGQGGVNEQYF. CDR3 coding DNA: TGTGCCAGCAGGTATCTCGGACAGGGGGGTGTCAACGAGCAGTACTTC.

The chain couples TRBV29-1 to TRBJ1-5; D uncertain. The CDR3 covers 13 residues. The germline gives CDR1 SQVTM, CDR2 ANQGSEA. The V and J ends lost 6 bases and 1 base respectively, with 10 bases between them. CDR3 nucleotides: TGCAGCGTGAGGGAGGGCAGCAATCAGCCCCAGCATTTT. Its translation: CSVREGSNQPQHF.

This chain uses TRBV7-3 with TRBJ2-7, with 11 nucleotides matching TRBD2. CDR1 SGHTA and CDR2 FQGTGA come from the germline V gene. The CDR3 contains 17 residues. V shed 1 base, J shed 1 base, and the junction held 6 bases outside the gene matches. The chain's CDR3 is CASSLRGLADNSYEQYF. The DNA for the CDR3 is TGTGCCAGCAGCTTAAGGGGACTAGCGGACAATTCCTACGAGCAGTACTTC.

The chain couples TRBV5-1 to TRBJ1-1; 9 nucleotides agree with TRBD1. Germline trimming cut 4 bases from V and 1 base from J; bases unmatched to any gene: 2. There are 14 residues in the CDR3. Germline assignment: CDR1 SGHRS and CDR2 YFSETQ. CDR3 nucleotide sequence: TGCGCCAGCAGCACGGGACAGGGGAACACTGAAGCTTTCTTT. Translated: CASSTGQGNTEAFF.

This chain connects TRBV2 to TRBJ2-7; D gene ambiguous. Germline CDR1 SNHLY, CDR2 FYNNEI. There are 11 residues in the CDR3. V lost 1 base and J lost 6, with 4 bases in between. In DNA, the CDR3 is TGTGCCAGCAGTGAAGGTCGCGAGCAGTACTTC. It specifies CASSEGREQYF.

The rearrangement uses TRBV19 and TRBJ2-4; no clear D. Germline CDR1 is LNHDA and CDR2 is SQIVND (reference sequence). The CDR3 spans 16 residues. With 8 bases removed from V and 0 bases from J, the gap between germline ends came to 17 bases. The CDR3: CASSRFRKIAKNIQYF. The CDR3 DNA follows: TGTGCCAGTTCCCGTTTTAGGAAGATAGCCAAAAACATTCAGTACTTC. The whole variable domain, filled in from reference TRBV19 and TRBJ2-4, reads DGGITQSPKYLFRKEGQNVTLSCEQNLNHDAMYWYRQDPGQGLRLIYYSQIVNDFQKGDIAEGYSVSREKKESFPLTVTSAQKNPTAFYLCASSRFRKIAKNIQYFGAGTRLSVL.

This clone was picked up a small number of times. V usage is TRBV2 and J usage is TRBJ1-1; unclear D gene. V shed 3 bases and J shed 7 bases, with 9 bases lying between them. CDR3 length: 12 residues. The germline gives CDR1 SNHLY, CDR2 FYNNEI. The CDR3: CASSDLGIEAFF. Written as DNA, the CDR3 is TGTGCCAGCAGTGATCTGGGCATTGAAGCTTTCTTT. The full variable domain, its missing parts supplied by reference TRBV2 and TRBJ1-1, is EPEVTQTPSHQVTQMGQEVILRCVPISNHLYFYWYRQILGQKVEFLVSFYNNEISEKSEIFDDQFSVERPDGSNFTLKIRSTKLEDSAMYFCASSDLGIEAFFGQGTRLTVV.

The chain is built from TRBV2 and TRBJ2-5; D is perhaps TRBD2 (5 bases). CDR3 length: 12 amino acids. CDR1 and CDR2 from the germline V gene are SNHLY and FYNNEI. The V gene lost 4 bases and the J gene lost 4 bases, with 7 bases spanning the gap. The CDR3 nucleotides are TGTGCCAGCAGTGTCGGGATAGAGACCCAGTACTTC. Amino acids: CASSVGIETQYF. Full variable domain (rest looked up from reference TRBV2 and TRBJ2-5): EPEVTQTPSHQVTQMGQEVILRCVPISNHLYFYWYRQILGQKVEFLVSFYNNEISEKSEIFDDQFSVERPDGSNFTLKIRSTKLEDSAMYFCASSVGIETQYFGPGTRLLVL.

The genes are TRBV6-1 and TRBJ1-5; the match to TRBD1 covers 8 bases. Trimming removed 4 bases from V and 3 bases from J; junction bases left unmatched: 5. The length of the CDR3 is 15 residues. Germline CDR1 and CDR2: MNHNS and SASEGT. The CDR3 sequence is CASSGGQGPNQPQHF. CDR3 DNA: TGTGCCAGCAGTGGAGGACAGGGACCCAATCAGCCCCAGCATTTT.

The chain couples TRBV5-1 to TRBJ2-3; 9 bases align to TRBD2. Per germline, CDR1 SGHRS and CDR2 YFSETQ. The CDR3 is made up of 17 amino acids. With V trimmed by 5 bases and J by 4 bases, 14 bases remained unmatched. The CDR3 loop reads CASSPSPSGGNSDTQYF. The CDR3 region has the DNA TGCGCCAGCAGTCCCTCCCCAAGCGGGGGGAATTCAGATACGCAGTATTTT.

The V gene is TRBV29-1, the J gene TRBJ2-5; D is tentatively TRBD1 or TRBD2 (5 bases each). The CDR3 spans 14 residues. The V gene lost 4 bases and the J gene lost 3 bases, with 15 bases spanning the gap. The germline CDR1 and CDR2 sequences are SQVTM and ANQGSEA. The CDR3 DNA sequence: TGCAGCGTTGCTAGAGGGGTGAAAGAAGAGACCCAGTACTTC. It yields the protein CSVARGVKEETQYF. Looking up the rest from reference TRBV29-1 and TRBJ2-5 gives the full variable domain: SAVISQKPSRDICQRGTSLTIQCQVDSQVTMMFWYRQQPGQSLTLIATANQGSEATYESGFVIDKFPISRPNLTFSTLTVSNMSPEDSSIYLCSVARGVKEETQYFGPGTRLLVL.

V gene TRBV11-2 combines with J gene TRBJ2-7; the match to TRBD1 covers 7 bases. The germline gives CDR1 SGHAT, CDR2 FQNNGV. This CDR3 is 13 amino acids long. Trimming took 5 bases from V and 3 from J; bases not matched to a gene: 4. CDR3 residues: CASSPGQSYEQYF. CDR3 sequence (DNA): TGTGCCAGCAGCCCGGGACAGAGCTACGAGCAGTACTTC.